This TCR beta chain was sequenced during a study of CD8 T cells in Susac syndrome. V was clipped by 2 bases and J by 0 bases, with 10 bases between them. Germline-derived CDR1 and CDR2 are MNHEY and SVGAGI. The CDR3 covers 16 residues. Reverse transcription of roughly 0.5 to 1 ug RNA was performed with random hexamers. Each CDR3 protein gets one entry after TCRdb re-called the immunoSEQ multiplex PCR reads with MiXCR. The sample has roughly 140,000 distinct CDR3 sequences, nearly 97% seen once. The sequence derives from a human donor with multiple sclerosis. The material sequenced was CD8+ T cells from PBMCs. The chain couples TRBV6-5 to TRBJ2-2; D call uncertain. CDR3 in amino acids: CASSYGVGANTGELFF. The CDR3 DNA reads TGTGCCAGCAGTTACGGGGTCGGAGCGAACACCGGGGAGCTGTTTTTT.